This T cell receptor beta chain was sequenced during a study of shared clonotypes between healthy human individuals. Trimming cost V 8 bases and J 3 bases, with 14 bases left between them. The CDR3 has 13 amino acids. CDR1 and CDR2 (germline): KGHSH, LQKENI. This table comes from immunoSEQ multiplex PCR, and its TCRdb copy is limited to in-frame clones, with some not included. The repertoire consists of over 950,000 clones, with approximately 80% occurring once and the leading ten covering 0.85% to 1%. The source of this sequence is a man aged 18 to 30 in good health. Some clones in this sample may be carry-over from other donors' samples. This sequence joins TRBV18 and TRBJ2-7; D gene uncertain. Sequencing input: memory CD4+ T cells from PBMCs. This sample's subset: CD45RA-negative fraction. Here the CDR3 DNA reads TGTGCCAGCCCTACTACGCCGGGCTACGAGCAGTACTTC. It translates to CASPTTPGYEQYF.